This TCR beta chain was profiled in a study of blood T cell repertoires in COVID-19. In the study overall: Italy, Spain and the United States were the sources of the convalescent and acute COVID-19 samples. PBMCs, B-cell-depleted T cells, or T cells provided the cDNA or gDNA that made up the material.

This CDR3 has 15 residues. Germline V gene lookup returns CDR1 KGHDR and CDR2 SFDVKD. The V and J ends lost 8 bases and 6 bases, in that order; junction bases with no gene match: 9. As originally analysed: Researchers report that nucleated cell counts were estimated from reference gene primer amplification. Using immunoSEQ multiplex PCR, the repertoire was profiled, and TCRdb retains in-frame clones only, with some absent. The V and J calls and clone size are taken from that table; D and trimming were inferred from the DNA. The table has some 100,000 clones, roughly 92% seen once; the top ten hold approximately 5.1%.

Sequenced input: peripheral blood. The chain uses TRBV24-1 and TRBJ2-2; 9 nucleotides align to TRBD1. The sequence was collected from a man in his 70s with acute or convalescent COVID-19. The CDR3 DNA is TGTGCCACCACAACAACCGGGACAGGGTCCGGGGAGCTGTTTTTT. It specifies CATTTTGTGSGELFF.